The 27 T cell receptor beta chains below were found in one sample sequenced in a study of CD8+CD57+ T cells in acquired aplastic anemia. Genomic DNA acted as the template from which TCR beta VDJ combination and CDR3 sequence profiling were carried out. TCRdb re-analysed the reads in MiXCR, keeping a single row per CDR3 protein. This sample has around 200,000 distinct CDR3 sequences; around half occur once, and the top ten carry approximately 16%. The sample comprised sorted CD4+, CD8+, or CD8+CD57+ T cells (not recorded which) from PBMCs. These TCRs come from a human donor in good health, serving as a control.

This clonotype was seen ten or more times. The chain links TRBV18 to TRBJ2-1; D is possibly TRBD1 (6 bases). CDR1 is KGHSH, CDR2 LQKENI, per germline. This CDR3 has 13 amino acids. The ends were cut back, 8 bases at V and 5 bases at J, with 13 bases in the middle. The CDR3 coding sequence is TGTGCCAGCCAACAGGGTACCGACAATGAGCAGTTCTTC. This encodes CASQQGTDNEQFF.

The chain uses TRBV7-9 and TRBJ2-5; 7 nucleotides line up with TRBD1. Looked up from germline, CDR1 is SEHNR and CDR2 is FQNEAQ (reference sequence). Losses at the gene ends were 4 bases for V and 5 bases for J; bases not matched to a gene: 4. The CDR3 totals 13 residues. The CDR3 protein is CASSSTGRETQYF. CDR3 coding DNA: TGTGCCAGCAGCTCGACAGGGCGGGAGACCCAGTACTTC.

The rearrangement uses TRBV10-3 and TRBJ2-5; weak D call: TRBD2 (6 bases). CDR1 ENHRY and CDR2 SYGVKD come from the germline V gene. The CDR3 length is 14 residues. V lost 0 bases and J lost 5, with 10 bases in between. The CDR3 bases are TGTGCCATCAGTGAGTCGGGGGGATGGGAGACCCAGTACTTC. Its protein is CAISESGGWETQYF.

The chain is built from TRBV10-2 and TRBJ2-7; 10 bases are a match to TRBD1. Germline values: CDR1 WSHSY, CDR2 SAAADI. V lost 7 bases to trimming and J lost 7 bases; unmatched junction nucleotides: 10. This CDR3 contains 14 residues. CDR3 in DNA: TGCGCCAGCAATCACCAAGGGGGACAGGGGGAGCAGTACTTC. It specifies CASNHQGGQGEQYF.

Remarks on this clonotype: An end of the junction does not agree with germline; a read error may underlie this. The rearrangement links TRBV7-9 to TRBJ2-7; 9 nucleotides line up with TRBD1. The CDR3 sequence is 16 residues long. Looked up from germline, CDR1 is SEHNR and CDR2 is FQNEAQ (reference sequence). CDR3: CASRREAGTGSYEQYF. Here the CDR3 DNA reads TGCGCCAGCAGGAGAGAGGCGGGGACAGGGAGCTACGAGCAGTACTTC.

The chain carries TRBV20-1 and TRBJ2-5, with 14 bases that match TRBD2. The CDR3 totals 17 residues. The germline V gene encodes CDR1 DFQATT and CDR2 SNEGSKA (reference sequence). V trimming: 0 bases; J trimming: 2 bases; junction bases outside the gene matches: 5. The CDR3 reads CSARDWGLAGAQETQYF. Written as DNA, the CDR3 is TGCAGTGCTAGAGATTGGGGACTAGCGGGGGCTCAAGAGACCCAGTACTTC.

This clonotype was recorded many times. The chain links TRBV20-1 to TRBJ1-5; possibly TRBD1 for D (5 bases). The CDR3 consists of 18 residues. V lost 6 bases, J lost 5 bases, and 29 bases lay in between. CDR1 and CDR2 (germline): DFQATT, SNEGSKA (reference sequence). The CDR3 region is CSATGRQFIWEGDQPQHF. The CDR3 region has the DNA TGCAGTGCAACTGGCCGACAGTTTATCTGGGAGGGCGATCAGCCCCAGCATTTT.

The sample holds many counts of this clonotype. The rearrangement uses TRBV12-3 or TRBV12-4 and TRBJ2-7, with TRBD2 as a possible D gene (5 bases). Trimming pared 1 base from V and 3 bases from J, leaving 10 bases between. The CDR3 is made up of 14 amino acids. The CDR3: CASSLGTRGYEQYF. For the CDR3, the DNA is TGTGCCAGCAGTTTAGGAACCCGGGGCTACGAGCAGTACTTC.

The chain couples TRBV9 to TRBJ2-6, with D tentatively TRBD1 (6 bases). The germline V gene encodes CDR1 SGDLS and CDR2 YYNGEE. There are 15 residues in the CDR3. V was trimmed by 2 bases and J by 4 bases, leaving 10 bases between them. CDR3 sequence: CASSVAGTGANVLTF. Written as DNA, the CDR3 is TGTGCCAGCAGCGTCGCCGGGACAGGGGCCAACGTCCTGACTTTC.

In this sample, this clonotype turned up many times. V is TRBV20-1 and J is TRBJ1-1, with 7 bases aligning to TRBD1. Per the germline V gene, CDR1 is DFQATT and CDR2 is SNEGSKA (reference sequence). Trimming cost V 0 bases and J 2 bases; bases outside gene matches: 6. The CDR3 sequence is 15 residues long. For the CDR3, the DNA is TGCAGTGCTAGAGAGGGGACAGAGACCAACACTGAAGCTTTCTTT. Its translation is CSAREGTETNTEAFF.

The gene calls are TRBV2 and TRBJ2-7; D call uncertain. CDR3 length equals 13 residues. Germline V gene data show CDR1 as SNHLY and CDR2 as FYNNEI. The ends were cut back, 6 bases at V and 1 base at J, with 10 bases in the middle. In DNA, the CDR3 is TGTGCCAGCAGCGATCGGGTTTCCTACGAGCAGTACTTC. Amino acid sequence: CASSDRVSYEQYF.

A note on this clonotype: Possible read error: a much larger clone is one base away. The chain recombines TRBV6-2 or TRBV6-3 with TRBJ1-5, with 9 bases identical to TRBD1. This CDR3 is built from 13 residues. V trimming: 8 bases; J trimming: 6 bases; junction bases outside the gene matches: 5. Germline CDR1 is MNHEY and CDR2 is SVGEGT. This CDR3 reads CASRGQGGQPQHF. DNA of the CDR3: TGTGCCAGCCGGGGACAGGGCGGTCAGCCCCAGCATTTT.

Notes on this clonotype: An end of the junction differs from the germline gene, which may be a read error. The chain combines TRBV7-8 with TRBJ1-6; D is unresolved. This CDR3 comprises 16 residues. Germline V gene data show CDR1 as SGHVS and CDR2 as FQNEAQ. The CDR3 sequence: CASRPSPGQLNSSLHF. CDR3 DNA: TGTGCCAGCAGGCCTAGCCCTGGCCAGCTGAATTCATCCCTCCACTTT.

Notes on this clonotype: This may arise from a read error, as a much more abundant clone is one base away. Here the CDR3 omits its conserved ending phenylalanine or tryptophan, so a read error is the likely source. The V and J genes are TRBV6-1 and TRBJ2-3, with D perhaps being TRBD1 or TRBD2 (7 bases each). Trimming shortened V by 5 bases and J by 1 base, and 10 bases separated the two germline ends. The CDR3 extends over 14 amino acids. The V gene's germline CDR1 is MNHNS and CDR2 SASEGT. CDR3 amino acids: CASSPGGGTDTQYL. The CDR3 region has the DNA TGTGCCAGCAGTCCAGGGGGGGGCACAGATACGCAGTATCTT.

The V gene is TRBV25-1, the J gene TRBJ2-1; TRBD1 agrees at 7 bases. Looked up from germline, CDR1 is MGHDK and CDR2 is SYGVNS. The CDR3 is 14 residues long. After removal of 10 bases from V and 7 bases from J, the junction contained 13 bases not matched to a gene. CDR3 in amino acids: CATKVRGGANEQFF. Here the CDR3 DNA reads TGTGCCACCAAGGTCCGAGGGGGCGCGAATGAGCAGTTCTTC.

This clonotype has just one count. The gene calls are TRBV5-6 and TRBJ2-1; D is ambiguous. The CDR3 spans 12 residues. The V gene's germline CDR1 is SGHDT and CDR2 YYEEEE. The V and J ends lost 0 bases and 16 bases respectively, with 14 bases between them. For the CDR3, the DNA is TGTGCCAGCAGCTTGGGCGGCCCGGTTCACTTCTTC. Its protein is CASSLGGPVHFF.

With respect to this clonotype: The CDR3 ends on some other residue instead of the conserved phenylalanine or tryptophan, so this is likely a read error. The V and J genes are TRBV7-6 and TRBJ2-1; no firm D call. V lost 2 bases and J 0 bases, leaving 17 bases between the germline ends. Germline CDR1 SGHVS, CDR2 FNYEAQ. The CDR3 is 18 amino acids. The CDR3 loop reads CASSLSVYRLSSYNEQFR. In DNA, the CDR3 is TGTGCCAGCAGCTTAAGTGTTTATAGGTTGAGCTCCTACAATGAGCAGTTCAGA.

The chain has TRBV9 and TRBJ1-6; no reliable D call. V lost 0 bases and J 13 bases, leaving 17 bases between the germline ends. Germline V gives CDR1 SGDLS, CDR2 YYNGEE. The CDR3 totals 15 residues. CDR3 DNA: TGTGCCAGCAGCGTAGCGCACGGACCCAATCAGCCCCTCCACTTT. Its translation is CASSVAHGPNQPLHF.

CDR3 DNA: TGCGCCAGCAACGCCGGGACAGTCACAGATACGCAGTATTTT. It yields the protein CASNAGTVTDTQYF. The chain employs TRBV10-2 and TRBJ2-3, with 7 bases lining up with TRBD1. J gave up 2 bases and V 7 bases, and 6 bases lay outside the gene matches. Looked up from germline, CDR1 is WSHSY and CDR2 is SAAADI. This CDR3 is 14 amino acids long.

This clonotype was picked up many times. The J gene is TRBJ1-6, the V gene TRBV5-8; 7 positions agree with TRBD1. V dropped 0 bases and J dropped 8; count of bases not matched to a gene: 5. Germline loops: CDR1 SGHTS, CDR2 YDEGEE. This CDR3 comprises 15 residues. The CDR3 sequence: CASSLVQGKDSPLHF. The CDR3 DNA sequence: TGTGCCAGCAGCTTGGTACAGGGGAAGGATTCACCCCTCCACTTT.

This clonotype was observed at least ten times. The chain employs TRBV10-3 and TRBJ2-1; TRBD1 matches 7 bases. Germline V CDR1 and CDR2: ENHRY, SYGVKD. The CDR3 loop spans 13 amino acids. J was trimmed by 8 bases and V by 9 bases; bases with no gene match: 10. The CDR3 reads CAIAGGRGDEQFF. The CDR3 nucleotides are TGTGCCATAGCAGGGGGACGAGGGGATGAGCAGTTCTTC.

This clonotype was detected ten times or more. V is TRBV10-2 and J is TRBJ2-5, with 7 bases aligning to TRBD2. Germline V gene lookup returns CDR1 WSHSY and CDR2 SAAADI. The CDR3 totals 15 residues. J lost 1 base, V lost 2 bases, and 4 bases had no gene match. CDR3 sequence (DNA): TGCGCCAGCAGTGAGCAAGGGACTACCCAAGAGACCCAGTACTTC. This encodes CASSEQGTTQETQYF.

V gene TRBV20-1 combines with J gene TRBJ2-7, with a possible D match to TRBD2 (6 bases). CDR3 length equals 15 residues. Germline V gene data show CDR1 as DFQATT and CDR2 as SNEGSKA (reference sequence). The germline V and J ends were trimmed by 5 bases and 1 base, with 18 bases remaining between them. The CDR3 nucleotides read TGCAGTGCTCGGGGACTCCGATACGGTTCCTACGAGCAGTACTTC. As protein: CSARGLRYGSYEQYF.

The chain has TRBV11-1 and TRBJ1-3; no firm D call. From germline, CDR1 is SGHAT and CDR2 FQDESV (reference sequence). V lost 4 bases and J 0 bases, leaving 7 bases between the germline ends. CDR3 length: 14 amino acids. CDR3 DNA: TGTGCCAGCAGCTCCGGGATCTCTGGAAACACCATATATTTT. Translation gives CASSSGISGNTIYF.

The rearrangement links TRBV10-3 to TRBJ2-1; D remains unclear. The CDR3 spans 13 residues. The ends were cut back, 6 bases at V and 8 bases at J, with 14 bases in the middle. CDR1 is ENHRY and CDR2 is SYGVKD in the germline V gene. For the CDR3, the DNA is TGTGCCATCAGAAAGTCCCCGATGGATGAGCAGTTCTTC. Protein sequence: CAIRKSPMDEQFF.

This clonotype came up once. The CDR3 nucleotides are TGTGCCAGCAGCGGATCGCACGAGCAGTACTTC. Translated: CASSGSHEQYF. The chain couples TRBV9 to TRBJ2-7; D not resolved. The CDR3 has 11 amino acids. The germline V and J ends were trimmed by 3 bases and 5 bases, with 6 bases remaining between them. Germline values: CDR1 SGDLS, CDR2 YYNGEE.

The table lists this clonotype with a count of one. The chain combines TRBV7-2 with TRBJ1-5; unclear D gene. The V gene's germline CDR1 is SGHTA and CDR2 FQGNSA. V lost 6 bases and J lost 7, with 22 bases in between. This CDR3 spans 16 amino acids. CDR3 sequence: CASSETSGEGRQPQHF. CDR3 in DNA: TGTGCCAGCAGTGAAACTAGCGGGGAGGGAAGACAGCCCCAGCATTTT. The full variable domain, completed using reference TRBV7-2 and TRBJ1-5, is GAGVSQSPSNKVTEKGKDVELRCDPISGHTALYWYRQSLGQGLEFLIYFQGNSAPDKSGLPSDRFSAERTGGSVSTLTIQRTQQEDSAVYLCASSETSGEGRQPQHFGDGTRLSIL.